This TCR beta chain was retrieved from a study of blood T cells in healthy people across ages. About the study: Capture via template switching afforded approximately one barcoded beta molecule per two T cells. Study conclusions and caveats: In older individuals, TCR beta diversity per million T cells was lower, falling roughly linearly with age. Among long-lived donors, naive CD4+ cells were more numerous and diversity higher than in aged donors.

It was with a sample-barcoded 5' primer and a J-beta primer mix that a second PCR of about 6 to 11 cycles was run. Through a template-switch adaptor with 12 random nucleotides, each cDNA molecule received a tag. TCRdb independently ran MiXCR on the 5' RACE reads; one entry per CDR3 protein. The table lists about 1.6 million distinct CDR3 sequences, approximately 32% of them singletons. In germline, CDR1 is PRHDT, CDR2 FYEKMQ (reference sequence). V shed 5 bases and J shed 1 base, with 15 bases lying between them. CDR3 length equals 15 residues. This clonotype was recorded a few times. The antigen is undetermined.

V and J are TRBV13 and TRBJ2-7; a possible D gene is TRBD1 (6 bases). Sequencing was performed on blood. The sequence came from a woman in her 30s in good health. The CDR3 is CASSAQGYESYEQYF. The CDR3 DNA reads TGTGCCAGCAGCGCACAGGGCTACGAGTCCTACGAGCAGTACTTC.